This is a list of T cell receptor beta chains from one sample in a study of shared clonotypes between healthy human individuals. Only in-frame clones appear in the TCRdb table, and some are missing; sequencing was by immunoSEQ multiplex PCR. This sample has fewer than 850,000 clones; approximately 79% occur once, and the top ten carry under 2%. The sequenced material came from memory CD4+ T cells sorted from blood. The receptors were gathered from a woman between 25 and 40 years old in good health. CDR3s include the opening cysteine and the closing phenylalanine or tryptophan. The D gene is left open where the match is weak.

DNA,CDR3,J,V,D
TGTGCCAGCTCACCGAGGGAATTTGGGAGCTACGAGCAGTACTTC,CASSPREFGSYEQYF,TRBJ2-7,TRBV18,.
TGCGCCAGCAGCTTGGTAGGGGGCTCTGGAAACACCATATATTTT,CASSLVGGSGNTIYF,TRBJ1-3,TRBV5-1,.
TGTGCCAGCAGCTTGGTTTGGGGTCCCTATGGCTACACCTTC,CASSLVWGPYGYTF,TRBJ1-2,TRBV5-8,.
TGCGCCAGCAGCCAAGTTAGCGGGAGGGACAATGAGCAGTTCTTC,CASSQVSGRDNEQFF,TRBJ2-1,TRBV4-1,TRBD2
TGTGCCAGCAGTGCAAGGACAGGGGGAAGGTCAAATCAGCCCCAGCATTTT,CASSARTGGRSNQPQHF,TRBJ1-5,TRBV6-1,TRBD1
TGTGCCAGCAGTGGTCCGGGACAGGGGTACCTGAACACTGAAGCTTTCTTT,CASSGPGQGYLNTEAFF,TRBJ1-1,TRBV27,TRBD1
TGTGCCAGCAGTTTGAGCGCCGAGCAGTACTTC,CASSLSAEQYF,TRBJ2-7,TRBV27,.
TGTGCCAGCACGGGACAGCCTTTGGAAGGCTACACCTTC,CASTGQPLEGYTF,TRBJ1-2,TRBV6-1,TRBD1
TGTGCCTGGAGTCTAATCAACGGGGCCGGCGAGCAGTACTTC,CAWSLINGAGEQYF,TRBJ2-7,TRBV30,.
TGTGCCAGCACCCTGGACAGTCTCGATTACGAGCAGTACTTC,CASTLDSLDYEQYF,TRBJ2-7,TRBV6-1,.
TGTGCCAGCAGCCGACAATGGGGTAGCAATCAGCCCCAGCATTTT,CASSRQWGSNQPQHF,TRBJ1-5,TRBV5-8,.